This T cell receptor (beta chain) was profiled in a study of spatial heterogeneity in lung cancer. This sample's time point: sample taken at primary tumor resection. Trimming cost V 0 bases and J 0 bases, with 8 bases left between them. This CDR3 comprises 15 residues. Germline values: CDR1 SGHNT, CDR2 YYREEE (reference sequence). A remark on this clonotype: Antigen: not known.

A unique molecular identifier was attached to every TCR cDNA molecule. TCRdb recomputed calls from the 5' RACE reads with MiXCR, one row per CDR3 protein. The table has around 16,000 distinct CDR3 sequences, around 7% seen once. Points from the study as a whole: In tumors, expanded intratumoral alpha and beta TCR counts tracked mutation counts. The estimated TCR-seq coverage of tumor T cells amounted to roughly 7% when looking at alpha chains and more than 12% when looking at beta chains.

The sequence was obtained from a female donor with early-stage non-small cell lung cancer. Sequenced here: lung tumor tissue, sampled at surgery. The rearrangement links TRBV5-4 to TRBJ2-3, with D possibly TRBD1 on 6 matching bases. In DNA form, the CDR3 reads TGTGCCAGCAGCTTGGACCAGGGGAGCACAGATACGCAGTATTTT. Protein product: CASSLDQGSTDTQYF.